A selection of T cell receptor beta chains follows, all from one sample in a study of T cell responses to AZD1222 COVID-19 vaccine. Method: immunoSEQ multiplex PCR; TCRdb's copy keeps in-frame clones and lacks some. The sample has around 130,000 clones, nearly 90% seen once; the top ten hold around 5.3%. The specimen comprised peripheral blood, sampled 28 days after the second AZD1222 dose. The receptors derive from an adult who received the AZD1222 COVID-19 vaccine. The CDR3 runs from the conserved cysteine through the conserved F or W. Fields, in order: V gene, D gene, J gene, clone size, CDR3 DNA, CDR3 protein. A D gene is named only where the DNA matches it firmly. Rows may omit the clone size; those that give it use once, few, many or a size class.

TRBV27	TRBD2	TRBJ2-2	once	TGTGCCAGCAGTATAGCGGGGGGGAACACCGGGGAGCTGTTTTTT	CASSIAGGNTGELFF
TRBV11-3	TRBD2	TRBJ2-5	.	TGTGCCAGCAGCCTGACTAGCGCGAGAGAGACCCAGTACTTC	CASSLTSARETQYF
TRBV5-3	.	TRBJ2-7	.	TGTGCCAGAAGCTTCAACAGGGGCGGGAACGAGCAGTACTTC	CARSFNRGGNEQYF
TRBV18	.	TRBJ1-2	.	TGTGCCAGCTCACTCGATGAACGGGGCGGCGGCTACACCTTC	CASSLDERGGGYTF
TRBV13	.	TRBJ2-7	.	TGTGCCAGCAGCGCCCGTGGAGGTGGGGGGGCGCTCTACGAGCAGTACTTC	CASSARGGGGALYEQYF
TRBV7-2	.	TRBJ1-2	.	TGTGCCAGCAGTCCAGAAGCTAACTATGGCTACACCTTC	CASSPEANYGYTF
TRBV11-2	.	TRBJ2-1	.	TGTGCCAGCAGCTTATATGCAGGGGCCTACAATGAGCAGTTCTTC	CASSLYAGAYNEQFF
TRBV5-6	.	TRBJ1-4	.	TGTGCCAGCAGCTTGGGCACGGGACGTGAAAAACTGTTTTTT	CASSLGTGREKLFF
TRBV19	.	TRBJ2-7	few	TGTGCCAGTAGTACGAAGACAGGACAACGGAGCGAGCAGTACTTC	CASSTKTGQRSEQYF
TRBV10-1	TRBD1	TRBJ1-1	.	TGCGCCAGCAGCGGACAGGGGGCTGAACTTACTGAAGCTTTCTTT	CASSGQGAELTEAFF
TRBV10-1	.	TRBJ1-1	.	TGCGCCAGCAGCCAAGGCGGAACTGAAGCTTTCTTT	CASSQGGTEAFF
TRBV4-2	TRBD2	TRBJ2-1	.	TGTGCCAGCGGCCTAGCGGGAGGCCAAGACTACAATGAGCAGTTCTTC	CASGLAGGQDYNEQFF
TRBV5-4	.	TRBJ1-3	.	TGTGCCAGCAGCTTGGAGGGGTCCGGAAACACCATATATTTT	CASSLEGSGNTIYF
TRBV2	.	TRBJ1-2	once	TGTGCCAGCAGTGAAGCGCTTCGGGCAGGGGTAGGCTACACCTTC	CASSEALRAGVGYTF
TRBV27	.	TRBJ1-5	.	TGTGCCAGCAGTTTCTGGGGTCAACCCCAGCATTTT	CASSFWGQPQHF
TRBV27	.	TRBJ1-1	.	TGTGCCAGCAGGCCGGGAGGAGGGAACACTGAAGCTTTCTTT	CASRPGGGNTEAFF
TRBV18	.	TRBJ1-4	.	TGTGCCAGCTCCCCTGCAGGGTCCAATGAAAAACTGTTTTTT	CASSPAGSNEKLFF
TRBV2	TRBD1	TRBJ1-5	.	TGTGCCAGCAGTCTTGACAGGGATCAGCCCCAGCATTTT	CASSLDRDQPQHF
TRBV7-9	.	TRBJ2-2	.	TGTGCCAGCAGCTTAGAGGAGCGACCGAAAGAGCTGTTTTTT	CASSLEERPKELFF
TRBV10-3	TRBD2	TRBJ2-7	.	TGTGCCATCAGTGACCAGCGGGAGTACAACGAGCAGTACTTC	CAISDQREYNEQYF
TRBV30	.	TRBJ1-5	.	TGTGCCTGGAGTCTAGGGACAAGTGGGGGTAGCAATCAGCCCCAGCATTTT	CAWSLGTSGGSNQPQHF
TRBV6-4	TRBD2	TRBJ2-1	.	TGTGCCAGCAGTGATGGAGCGGGAGCGCGGTACAATGAGCAGTTCTTC	CASSDGAGARYNEQFF
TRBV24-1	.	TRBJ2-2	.	TGTGCCACCAGTGATTTCCCGGGGATACTAGAGAACACCGGGGAGCTGTTTTTT	CATSDFPGILENTGELFF
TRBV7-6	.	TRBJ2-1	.	TGTGCCAGCAGCCCGACAACGAGCTCCTACAATGAGCAGTTCTTC	CASSPTTSSYNEQFF
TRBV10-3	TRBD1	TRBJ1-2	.	TGTGCCATCAGCCAGAGGTCAGGGGGCGAAATGGATGGCTACACCTTC	CAISQRSGGEMDGYTF
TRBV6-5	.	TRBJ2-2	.	TGTGCCAGCAGCCAGGACAGTAACGGGGAGCTGTTTTTT	CASSQDSNGELFF
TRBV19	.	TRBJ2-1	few	TGTGCCAGTAGTGGGGGCGGGAGCTATCGGAATGAGCAGTTCTTC	CASSGGGSYRNEQFF
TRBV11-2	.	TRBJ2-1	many	TGTGCCAGCAGCTTAGGAAACAGTAACAATGAGCAGTTCTTC	CASSLGNSNNEQFF
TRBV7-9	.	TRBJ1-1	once	TGTGCCAGCAGCTTAAAGAACACTGAAGCTTTCTTT	CASSLKNTEAFF
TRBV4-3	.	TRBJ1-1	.	TGCGCCAGCAGCCAAGACCCCCTCACAGGGAACACTGAAGCTTTCTTT	CASSQDPLTGNTEAFF
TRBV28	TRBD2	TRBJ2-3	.	TGTGCCAGCAGTTTTATACTAGCGGGAGGGGGCACAGATACGCAGTATTTT	CASSFILAGGGTDTQYF
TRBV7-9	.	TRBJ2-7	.	TGTGCCAGCAGTGACCGATACGAGCAGTACTTC	CASSDRYEQYF
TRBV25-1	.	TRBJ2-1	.	TGTGCCAGCGGCAGAAGTGTCACCAATGAGCAGTTCTTC	CASGRSVTNEQFF
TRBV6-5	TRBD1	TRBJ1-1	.	TGTGCCGGCGCTCCGGGACAGGGATTGAGCACTGAAGCTTTCTTT	CAGAPGQGLSTEAFF
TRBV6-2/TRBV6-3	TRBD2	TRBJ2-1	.	TGTGCCAGCAGTTATTCCGGGGGGTCTTACAATGAGCAGTTCTTC	CASSYSGGSYNEQFF
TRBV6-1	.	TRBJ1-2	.	TGTGCCAGCAGTGAACGGGGGTTGGGGAGGGAGATGAGGAGTGGCTACACCTTC	CASSERGLGREMRSGYTF
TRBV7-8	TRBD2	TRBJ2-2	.	TGTGCCAGCAGCCGACTAGCGTCGAACACCGGGGAGCTGTTTTTT	CASSRLASNTGELFF
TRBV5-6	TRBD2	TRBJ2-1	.	TGTGCCAGCAGCTTGGATTGGACTAGCGACTACAATGAGCAGTTCTTC	CASSLDWTSDYNEQFF
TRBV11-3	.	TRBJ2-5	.	TGTGCCAGCAGCTTAGTGGTTGGAGATGAGGAGACCCAGTACTTC	CASSLVVGDEETQYF
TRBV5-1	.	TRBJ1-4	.	TGCGCCAGCAGTTCATCATCAACTAATGAAAAACTGTTTTTT	CASSSSSTNEKLFF
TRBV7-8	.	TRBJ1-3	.	TGTGCCAGCAGCTTACGTTTACGGTCATCTGGAAACACCATATATTTT	CASSLRLRSSGNTIYF
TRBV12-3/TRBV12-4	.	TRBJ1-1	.	TGTGCCAGCAGTGAAGGACGGAACACTGAAGCTTTCTTT	CASSEGRNTEAFF
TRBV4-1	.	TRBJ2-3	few	TGCGCCAGCAGCCAAGCGGTCAGGTCCACAGATACGCAGTATTTT	CASSQAVRSTDTQYF
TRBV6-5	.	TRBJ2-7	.	TGTGCCAGCAGTTACAACAGGGACTACGAGCAGTACTTC	CASSYNRDYEQYF
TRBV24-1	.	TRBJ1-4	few	TGTGCCACCAGTGTGTCGCCAGGGGAAACCTCTAATGAAAAACTGTTTTTT	CATSVSPGETSNEKLFF
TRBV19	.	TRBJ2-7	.	TGTGCCAGTAGTCCCAGACGGGATGGCGAGCAGTACTTC	CASSPRRDGEQYF
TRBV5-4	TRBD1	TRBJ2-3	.	TGTGCCAGCAGCCCCGGGGACAGGGGACCAGATACGCAGTATTTT	CASSPGDRGPDTQYF
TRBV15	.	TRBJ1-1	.	TGTGCCACCAGCAGCCAAGGGACCGGAGGGGAAGCTTTCTTT	CATSSQGTGGEAFF
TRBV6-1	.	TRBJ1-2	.	TGTGCCAGCAGTGAAGCGTTGGACAAGGCGAGGGGCTACACCTTC	CASSEALDKARGYTF
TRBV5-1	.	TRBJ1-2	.	TGCGCCAGCAGCTTGCAAGGCGGAAACTATGGCTACACCTTC	CASSLQGGNYGYTF
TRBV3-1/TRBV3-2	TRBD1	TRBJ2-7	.	TGTGCCAGCAGCCAAGGGGACAGGAGCTACGAGCAGTACTTC	CASSQGDRSYEQYF